Presented here are 7 T cell receptor beta chains from one specimen sequenced in a study of T cells in Graves' hyperthyroidism and ophthalmopathy. Researchers amplified the TCR beta CDR3 regions from RNA transcripts. HTBI primers were the set used in a first-round RT-PCR of the TCR CDR3. One entry per CDR3 protein results from TCRdb running MiXCR on the multiplex PCR reads. The repertoire consists of 600,000 or so distinct CDR3 sequences, with roughly 50% occurring once and the leading ten covering approximately 8.2%. Specimen: peripheral blood or thyroid tissue (not recorded which). All receptors come from a young woman with Graves' hyperthyroidism.

This clonotype has more than one count but fewer than ten. The J gene is TRBJ2-7, the V gene TRBV19; 8 positions agree with TRBD2. J lost 2 bases, V lost 7 bases, and 7 bases had no gene match. This CDR3 is built from 14 residues. Germline-derived CDR1 and CDR2 are LNHDA and SQIVND (reference sequence). The CDR3 loop reads CASNRGGPTYEQYF. The CDR3 nucleotides are TGTGCCAGTAATCGGGGGGGTCCGACCTACGAGCAGTACTTC. The full variable domain, in which reference TRBV19 and TRBJ2-7 provide the parts outside the CDR3, is DGGITQSPKYLFRKEGQNVTLSCEQNLNHDAMYWYRQDPGQGLRLIYYSQIVNDFQKGDIAEGYSVSREKKESFPLTVTSAQKNPTAFYLCASNRGGPTYEQYFGPGTRLTVT.

The chain carries TRBV7-8 and TRBJ1-2, with a tentative D call TRBD1 (5 bases). Germline assignment: CDR1 SGHVS and CDR2 FQNEAQ. The ends were cut back, 1 base at V and 3 bases at J, with 15 bases in the middle. The CDR3 contains 16 residues. The CDR3 DNA is TGTGCCAGCAGCTTAGAGGTGGTAGGGGCTGACTATGGCTACACCTTC. Protein product: CASSLEVVGADYGYTF.

This clonotype is medium-sized by share. The chain couples TRBV29-1 to TRBJ1-1; possible D gene TRBD1, 5 bases. CDR1 and CDR2 from the germline V gene are SQVTM and ANQGSEA. The V end lost 6 bases, the J end lost 4 bases, and 12 bases lay between the germline ends. The CDR3 is 12 residues long. The CDR3 nucleotides read TGCAGCGTAGGGCAGGGAATCACTGAAGCTTTCTTT. This translates into CSVGQGITEAFF. The complete variable domain, with remaining parts taken from reference TRBV29-1 and TRBJ1-1, reads SAVISQKPSRDICQRGTSLTIQCQVDSQVTMMFWYRQQPGQSLTLIATANQGSEATYESGFVIDKFPISRPNLTFSTLTVSNMSPEDSSIYLCSVGQGITEAFFGQGTRLTVV.

The table lists this clonotype with many counts. The chain has TRBV19 and TRBJ1-1, with D possibly being TRBD1 (6 bases). Germline assignment: CDR1 LNHDA and CDR2 SQIVND (reference sequence). V was clipped by 6 bases and J by 8 bases, with 10 bases between them. The CDR3 has 11 amino acids. Here the CDR3 DNA reads TGTGCCAGTAGGAACAGGGCGGAAGCTTTCTTT. This encodes CASRNRAEAFF.

V usage is TRBV7-9 and J usage is TRBJ2-7; 8 bases fit TRBD1. J lost 7 bases, V lost 5 bases, and 16 bases had no gene match. The CDR3 is made up of 16 amino acids. Germline V lookup: CDR1 SEHNR, CDR2 FQNEAQ (reference sequence). In DNA form, the CDR3 reads TGTGCCAGCAGCCCGTCTCCCGGACAGGGCTCTAGAGAGCAGTACTTC. Translation gives CASSPSPGQGSREQYF.

This clonotype was detected many times. The chain has TRBV10-3 and TRBJ1-4; no reliable D call. Germline assignment: CDR1 ENHRY and CDR2 SYGVKD. Trimming shortened V by 4 bases and J by 6 bases, and 12 bases separated the two germline ends. The CDR3 spans 14 residues. CDR3 protein: CAISGERAYEKLFF. CDR3 nucleotide sequence: TGTGCCATCAGTGGAGAAAGGGCTTATGAAAAACTGTTTTTT.

CDR3 DNA: TGTGCCAGCAGCTTACTACCAAACTCTGGAAACACCATATATTTT. Its protein product is CASSLLPNSGNTIYF. The chain couples TRBV7-9 to TRBJ1-3; D remains ambiguous. V was trimmed by 2 bases and J by 0 bases, leaving 8 bases between them. Germline CDR1 reads SEHNR; CDR2 reads FQNEAQ (reference sequence). The CDR3 length is 15 residues.